The rows below give T cell receptor beta chains drawn from one sample of a study of identifying expanded T cells in peripheral blood. TCRdb keeps only in-frame clones here, not all; method: immunoSEQ multiplex PCR. The sample includes about 130,000 clones, 75% to 90% of them seen just once. The sequencing sample was made of blood. These receptors all come from a person aged 18 to 75 in good health. The CDR3 runs from the conserved cysteine through the conserved F or W. Fields, in order: J gene, V gene, clone size, CDR3 length, CDR3 protein. Clone size, where shown, is once, few, many, or a class for clones that have expanded.

TRBJ1-1 | TRBV5-1 | - | 14 | CASSLGGGKAEAFF
TRBJ2-1 | TRBV6-5 | - | 13 | CASSYSLNNEQFF
TRBJ1-2 | TRBV5-6 | - | 14 | CASSRNRDWVGYTF
TRBJ1-2 | TRBV19 | - | 17 | CASSARTGEGDLFGYTF
TRBJ1-1 | TRBV9 | - | 15 | CASSVIAGEQGKAFF
TRBJ2-5 | TRBV7-8 | - | 14 | CASSLNAGEETQYF
TRBJ1-4 | TRBV2 | once | 13 | CASSEFRDEKLFF
TRBJ1-5 | TRBV15 | - | 16 | CATSSLHGRRNQPQHF
TRBJ1-5 | TRBV6-1 | - | 13 | CASRDTPNQPQHF
TRBJ1-6 | TRBV5-1 | - | 14 | CASSLGAGDSPLHF
TRBJ1-1 | TRBV10-3 | - | 12 | CAISGANTEAFF
TRBJ2-7 | TRBV6-5 | - | 14 | CASRLARGIYEQYF
TRBJ1-6 | TRBV30 | - | 12 | CAWSPGNSPLHF